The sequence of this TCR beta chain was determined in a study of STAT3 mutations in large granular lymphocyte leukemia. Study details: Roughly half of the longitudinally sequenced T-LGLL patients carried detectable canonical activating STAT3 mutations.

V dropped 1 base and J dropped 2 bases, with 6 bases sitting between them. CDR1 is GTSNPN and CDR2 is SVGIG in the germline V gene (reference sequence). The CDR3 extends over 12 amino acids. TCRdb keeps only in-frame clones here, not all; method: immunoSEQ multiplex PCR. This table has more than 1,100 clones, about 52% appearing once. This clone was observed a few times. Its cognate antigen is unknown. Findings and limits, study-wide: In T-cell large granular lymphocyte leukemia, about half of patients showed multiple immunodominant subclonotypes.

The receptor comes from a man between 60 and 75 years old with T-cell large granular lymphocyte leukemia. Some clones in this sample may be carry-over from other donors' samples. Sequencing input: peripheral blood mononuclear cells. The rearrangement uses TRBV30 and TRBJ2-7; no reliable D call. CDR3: CAWSDSPYEQYF. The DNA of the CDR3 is TGTGCCTGGAGTGACAGTCCCTACGAGCAGTACTTC.